These 8 T cell receptor beta chains were sequenced from one sample in a study of cytomegalovirus exposure and HLA in healthy donors. The primer mix had 60 Vbeta and 13 Jbeta primers. Sequencing used immunoSEQ multiplex PCR; TCRdb keeps in-frame clones, though not all of them. The sample shows 100,000 to 120,000 clones, 65% to 80% of them seen only once. Source material: PBMCs. The origin of the receptors is a woman aged 60-75 years in good health and CMV-seropositive.

This sequence joins TRBV5-5 and TRBJ1-1; D is perhaps TRBD1 (6 bases). The CDR3 contains 15 residues. Per germline, CDR1 SGHKS and CDR2 YYEKEE (reference sequence). V lost 3 bases, J lost 1 base, and 13 bases lay in between. DNA for the CDR3: TGTGCCAGCAGCTGGGGGACACTTAAGAACACTGAAGCTTTCTTT. This sequence encodes CASSWGTLKNTEAFF.

The DNA for the CDR3 is TGCGCCAGCAGCTACAGGGACGGCGGCTACGAGCAGTACTTC. Translation gives CASSYRDGGYEQYF. The gene calls are TRBV4-1 and TRBJ2-5; perhaps TRBD1 as D (6 bases). TRBJ2-7 explains the end of the DNA better; the J call may be wrong. This CDR3 has 14 residues. Per the germline V gene, CDR1 is MGHRA and CDR2 is YSYEKL.

The chain uses TRBV11-2 and TRBJ2-7, with 9 bases lining up with TRBD1. V was clipped by 5 bases and J by 4 bases; unmatched bases: 15. This CDR3 comprises 17 residues. The germline gives CDR1 SGHAT, CDR2 FQNNGV. CDR3 DNA: TGTGCCAGCAGCATCACAAGGGCGGGACAGGGTACTTACGAGCAGTACTTC. Encoded protein: CASSITRAGQGTYEQYF.

The V call is TRBV13, the J call TRBJ2-7; 10 bases are shared with TRBD2. CDR3 length: 15 amino acids. Trimming took 5 bases from V and 3 from J; bases not matched to a gene: 7. Germline CDR1 reads PRHDT; CDR2 reads FYEKMQ (reference sequence). CDR3: CASSLTSGINYEQYF. In nucleotides, the CDR3 is TGTGCCAGCAGCCTAACTAGCGGGATAAACTACGAGCAGTACTTC.

The chain joins TRBV5-8 to TRBJ1-3; D perhaps matches TRBD1 (6 bases). Germline V CDR1 and CDR2: SGHTS, YDEGEE. The CDR3 consists of 15 residues. Trimming took 3 bases from V and 4 from J, leaving 14 bases between them. In nucleotides, the CDR3 is TGTGCCAGCAGCTCTCCCGGGACACCAGGAAACACCATATATTTT. Translated, it gives CASSSPGTPGNTIYF.

This clone has a single count. This rearrangement joins TRBV9 to TRBJ1-3; 9 bases align to TRBD1. The trim removed 2 bases at V and 4 bases at J, leaving 7 bases unmatched. CDR1 and CDR2 (germline): SGDLS, YYNGEE. The CDR3 is made up of 16 amino acids. As DNA, the CDR3 is TGTGCCAGCAGCGTGGGGACAGGGTTTGACGGAAACACCATATATTTT. Translated: CASSVGTGFDGNTIYF.

The rearrangement links TRBV2 to TRBJ1-5, with D perhaps matching TRBD1 (5 bases). The CDR3 extends over 14 amino acids. The germline CDR1 and CDR2 sequences are SNHLY and FYNNEI. Trimming left V 5 bases short and J 1 base short, with 9 bases between. CDR3 in amino acids: CASSLQVSNQPQHF. The DNA of the CDR3 is TGTGCCAGCAGTCTACAGGTCAGCAATCAGCCCCAGCATTTT.

V is TRBV11-2 and J is TRBJ2-5, with D possibly TRBD1 on 5 matching bases. The J call is in doubt because the DNA end fits TRBJ2-7 better. CDR3 length: 13 amino acids. Germline assignment: CDR1 SGHAT and CDR2 FQNNGV. The CDR3 DNA follows: TGTGCCAGCAGCTTAGGGACAACCTACGAGCAGTACTTC. Encoded protein: CASSLGTTYEQYF.